The entry below describes one T cell receptor (beta chain). Only in-frame clones appear in the TCRdb table, and some are missing; sequencing was by immunoSEQ multiplex PCR. The table has 75,000 to 95,000 clones, 93% seen once. Trimming at V came to 6 bases and at J to 2 bases, leaving 8 bases not matched to a gene. The CDR3 covers 15 residues. Germline V gene lookup returns CDR1 LNHDA and CDR2 SQIVND (reference sequence). The data stem from a study of T cell changes during pregnancy in multiple sclerosis. The origin of this receptor is a female donor with multiple sclerosis, enrolled in a pregnancy study. The rearrangement joins TRBV19 to TRBJ2-5; the match to TRBD2 covers 8 bases. The sample was peripheral blood, taken in the second trimester of pregnancy. The CDR3 spells CASSLNGGGQETQYF. The CDR3 DNA reads as TGTGCCAGTAGCCTAAATGGCGGGGGGCAAGAGACCCAGTACTTC.